This T cell receptor (beta chain) was sequenced during a study of blood T cell repertoires in COVID-19. Study overall: Both acute and convalescent COVID-19 samples were obtained from the United States, Italy and Spain. PBMCs, B-cell-depleted T cells, or T cells were the source of the cDNA or gDNA that made up the material.

Original analysis: Using reference gene primer amplification, nucleated cell counts were estimated. Data came from immunoSEQ multiplex PCR; TCRdb stores just in-frame clones and leaves some out. V and J calls and clone size are those listed in that table; D and trimming were worked out from the DNA. This table has under 60,000 clones, approximately 89% appearing once. The length of the CDR3 is 13 residues. V shed 4 bases and J 4 bases; nucleotides not matched to a gene: 3. This chain uses TRBV12-3 or TRBV12-4 with TRBJ1-1; 7 nucleotides match TRBD1. The source material was peripheral blood. The source of this sequence is a human donor with active COVID-19. The donor label of this sample is uncertain. CDR3 coding DNA: TGTGCCAGCAGTTCGACAGGGCTCACTGAAGCTTTCTTT. The encoded protein is CASSSTGLTEAFF.